The 13 T cell receptor beta chains below come from one sample, sequenced in a study of T cell responses to AZD1222 COVID-19 vaccine. Only in-frame clones appear in the TCRdb table, and some are missing; sequencing was by immunoSEQ multiplex PCR. The sample has approximately 140,000 clones, approximately 90% seen once. Material: peripheral blood, obtained on day 0 of AZD1222 vaccination. Every receptor here comes from an adult in good health.

The chain uses TRBV10-3 and TRBJ1-2, with 11 bases lining up with TRBD1. V dropped 6 bases and J dropped 0; count of bases not matched to a gene: 3. The CDR3 loop spans 15 amino acids. CDR1 ENHRY and CDR2 SYGVKD come from the germline V gene. The CDR3 sequence is CAISGQGASNYGYTF. DNA for the CDR3: TGTGCCATCAGCGGACAGGGGGCTTCTAACTATGGCTACACCTTC.

The V call is TRBV5-8, the J call TRBJ1-1, with 8 bases fitting TRBD1. Per germline, CDR1 SGHTS and CDR2 YDEGEE. After removal of 5 bases from V and 2 bases from J, the junction contained 8 bases not matched to a gene. The CDR3 extends over 15 amino acids. The CDR3 DNA reads TGTGCCAGCAGTCATATGGACAGGGTTAACACTGAAGCTTTCTTT. Its protein is CASSHMDRVNTEAFF.

This chain connects TRBV10-1 to TRBJ1-1, with 9 bases fitting TRBD1. There are 14 residues in the CDR3. Germline V gene lookup returns CDR1 WNHNN and CDR2 SYGVQD (reference sequence). V shed 6 bases and J 5 bases; nucleotides not matched to a gene: 7. The CDR3 bases are TGCGCCAGCAGGGCTGGACAGGGGTCGACTGAAGCTTTCTTT. It encodes CASRAGQGSTEAFF.

The V and J genes are TRBV6-5 and TRBJ1-1, with TRBD1 identical over 8 bases. V shed 0 bases and J 14 bases; nucleotides not matched to a gene: 2. The CDR3 length is 11 residues. Per the germline V gene, CDR1 is MNHEY and CDR2 is SVGAGI. The CDR3 is CASSYSGQVFF. The CDR3 region has the DNA TGTGCCAGCAGTTACTCGGGACAGGTGTTCTTT.

This CDR3 reads CASSHAGTGITYEQYF. The CDR3 DNA follows: TGTGCCAGCAGCCATGCCGGGACAGGGATCACCTACGAGCAGTACTTC. The chain combines TRBV3-1 (or the pseudogene TRBV3-2) with TRBJ2-7; TRBD1 matches 9 bases. The V segment lost 3 bases and the J segment 2 bases; nucleotides outside the gene matches: 8. The CDR3 is made up of 16 amino acids. Germline CDR1 and CDR2: LGHDT and YNNKEL (reference sequence).

The CDR3 region has the DNA TGCAGTGCCGGGCTGTCCTACGAGCAGTACTTC. Its translation: CSAGLSYEQYF. The V and J genes are TRBV20-1 and TRBJ2-7; D remains unclear. The CDR3 consists of 11 residues. V was trimmed by 6 bases and J by 1 base, leaving 7 bases between them. CDR1 and CDR2 (germline): DFQATT, SNEGSKA (reference sequence).

The rearrangement joins TRBV11-3 to TRBJ1-2, with 8 positions matching TRBD1. This CDR3 has 17 amino acids. Germline trimming cut 0 bases from V and 1 base from J; bases unmatched to any gene: 7. Germline CDR1 is SGHNT and CDR2 is YENEEA. The DNA for the CDR3 is TGTGCCAGCAGCTTAGATCTCTGGACAGGGTTTAACTATGGCTACACCTTC. Its protein is CASSLDLWTGFNYGYTF. The full variable domain, its missing parts supplied by reference TRBV11-3 and TRBJ1-2, is EAGVVQSPRYKIIEKKQPVAFWCNPISGHNTLYWYLQNLGQGPELLIRYENEEAVDDSQLPKDRFSAERLKGVDSTLKIQPAELGDSAVYLCASSLDLWTGFNYGYTFGSGTRLTVV.

In this sample, this clone turned up once. The rearrangement joins TRBV4-2 to TRBJ1-4; D is ambiguous. With 6 bases removed from V and 11 bases from J, the gap between germline ends came to 10 bases. CDR3 length: 11 residues. From germline, CDR1 is LGHNA and CDR2 YNFKEQ. The CDR3 DNA reads TGTGCCAGCAGTCCTGACACTAAACTGTTTTTT. Protein sequence: CASSPDTKLFF.

This chain uses TRBV5-6 with TRBJ1-5; D remains unclear. V was clipped by 4 bases and J by 0 bases, with 11 bases between them. The germline CDR1 and CDR2 sequences are SGHDT and YYEEEE. This CDR3 comprises 15 residues. The CDR3 DNA reads TGTGCCAGCAGCCTTGGCACTTATAGCAATCAGCCCCAGCATTTT. This gives the protein CASSLGTYSNQPQHF.

This chain connects TRBV7-2 to TRBJ1-1; D is possibly TRBD1 (5 bases). The CDR3 totals 14 residues. Germline V gene sequence: CDR1 SGHTA, CDR2 FQGNSA. The V end lost 3 bases, the J end lost 8 bases, and 16 bases lay between the germline ends. The CDR3 loop reads CASSFRTGLTEAFF. Written as DNA, the CDR3 is TGTGCCAGCAGCTTCAGGACGGGACTGACCGAAGCTTTCTTT.

This rearrangement joins TRBV27 to TRBJ2-7; the D gene is possibly TRBD1 (6 bases). V shed 4 bases and J shed 4 bases, with 14 bases lying between them. The CDR3 extends over 14 amino acids. Germline CDR1 and CDR2: MNHEY and SMNVEV (reference sequence). This CDR3 reads CASSSAGAPYEQYF. The CDR3 bases are TGTGCCAGCAGTTCCGCAGGGGCTCCTTACGAGCAGTACTTC.

The chain recombines TRBV20-1 with TRBJ2-4; D is unresolved. Per the germline V gene, CDR1 is DFQATT and CDR2 is SNEGSKA (reference sequence). CDR3 length equals 11 residues. The V gene lost 3 bases and the J gene lost 11 bases, with 11 bases spanning the gap. The CDR3, as DNA: TGCAGTGCTAGTGCTGTCGGGTTTCAGTACTTC. Encoded protein: CSASAVGFQYF.

The J gene is TRBJ1-4, the V gene TRBV28; D gene unclear. The germline CDR1 and CDR2 sequences are MDHEN and SYDVKM. V was trimmed by 7 bases and J by 5 bases, leaving 17 bases between them. This CDR3 region has 15 residues. CDR3 region: CASNTPRAGNEKLFF. DNA for the CDR3: TGTGCCAGCAATACCCCAAGGGCGGGAAATGAAAAACTGTTTTTT.